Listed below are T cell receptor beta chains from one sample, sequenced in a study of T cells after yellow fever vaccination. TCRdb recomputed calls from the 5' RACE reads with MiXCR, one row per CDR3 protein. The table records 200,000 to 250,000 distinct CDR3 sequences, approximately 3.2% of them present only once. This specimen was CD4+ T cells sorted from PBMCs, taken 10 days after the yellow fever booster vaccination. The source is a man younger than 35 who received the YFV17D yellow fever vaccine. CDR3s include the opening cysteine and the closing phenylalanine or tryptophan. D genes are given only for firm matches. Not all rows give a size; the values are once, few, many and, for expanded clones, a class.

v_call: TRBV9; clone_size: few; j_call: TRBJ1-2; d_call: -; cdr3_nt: TGTGCCAGCAGCGTAGTGGGAGGTGGCTACACCTTC; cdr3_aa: CASSVVGGGYTF
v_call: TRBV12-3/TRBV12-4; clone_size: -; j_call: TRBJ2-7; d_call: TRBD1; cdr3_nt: TGTGCCAGCACCCTCGGACAGGTTTTCTCCTACGAGCAGTACTTC; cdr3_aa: CASTLGQVFSYEQYF
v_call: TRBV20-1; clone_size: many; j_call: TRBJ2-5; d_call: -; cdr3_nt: TGCAGTGCTAGTGATTTCGAGGGGTCCCAAGAGACCCAGTACTTC; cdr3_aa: CSASDFEGSQETQYF
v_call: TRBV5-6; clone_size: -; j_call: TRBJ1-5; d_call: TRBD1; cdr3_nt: TGTGCCAGCAGCCCCCGGGACAGGGACATGGAGCCCCAGCATTTT; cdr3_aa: CASSPRDRDMEPQHF
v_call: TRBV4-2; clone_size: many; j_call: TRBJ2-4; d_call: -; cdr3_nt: TGTGCCAGCAGCCCGGGGCCGGGATTAACCGACATTCAGTACTTC; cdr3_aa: CASSPGPGLTDIQYF
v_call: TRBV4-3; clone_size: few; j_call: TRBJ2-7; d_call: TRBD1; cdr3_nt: TGCGCCAGCAGCCAGGAAAGGGACAGGGCCTACGAGCAGTACTTC; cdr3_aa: CASSQERDRAYEQYF
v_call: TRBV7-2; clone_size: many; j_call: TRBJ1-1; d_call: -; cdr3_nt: TGTGCCAGCAGCTCGGGGGCGAACACTGAAGCTTTCTTT; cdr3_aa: CASSSGANTEAFF
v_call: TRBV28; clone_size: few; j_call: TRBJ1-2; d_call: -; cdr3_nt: TGTGCCAGTTTAACCGGGGATACGGTAAAGGGCTACACCTTC; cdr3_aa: CASLTGDTVKGYTF
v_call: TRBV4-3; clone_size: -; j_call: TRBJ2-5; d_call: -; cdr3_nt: TGCGCCAGCAGCCAAGAGGCCGAGGGGACCCAGTACTTC; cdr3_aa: CASSQEAEGTQYF
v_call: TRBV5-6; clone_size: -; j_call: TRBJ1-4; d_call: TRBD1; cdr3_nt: TGTGCCAGCAGCTTGCGGACAGGGCTAGGTGAAAAACTGTTTTTT; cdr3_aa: CASSLRTGLGEKLFF
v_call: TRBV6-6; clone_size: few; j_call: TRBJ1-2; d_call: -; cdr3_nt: TGTGCCAGCAGCCCTACCTCGGATGGCTACACCTTC; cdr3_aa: CASSPTSDGYTF
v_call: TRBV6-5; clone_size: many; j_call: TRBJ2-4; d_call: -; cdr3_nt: TGTGCCAGCAGTGGCTACCCGACAGGTGCCAAAAACATTCAGTACTTC; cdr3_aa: CASSGYPTGAKNIQYF
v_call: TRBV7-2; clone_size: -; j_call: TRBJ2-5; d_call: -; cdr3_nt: TGTGCCAGCAGCTTAGGTTCCAGCCAAGAGACCCAGTACTTC; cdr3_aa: CASSLGSSQETQYF
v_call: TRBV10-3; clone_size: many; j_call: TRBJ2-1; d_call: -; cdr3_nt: TGTGCCATCAGTGATTTGGAAAACAATGAGCAGTTCTTC; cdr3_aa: CAISDLENNEQFF
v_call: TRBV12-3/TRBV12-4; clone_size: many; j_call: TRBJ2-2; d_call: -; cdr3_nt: TGTGCCAGCAGCTCCGGGACCGAGTCATCCGGGGAGCTGTTTTTT; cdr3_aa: CASSSGTESSGELFF